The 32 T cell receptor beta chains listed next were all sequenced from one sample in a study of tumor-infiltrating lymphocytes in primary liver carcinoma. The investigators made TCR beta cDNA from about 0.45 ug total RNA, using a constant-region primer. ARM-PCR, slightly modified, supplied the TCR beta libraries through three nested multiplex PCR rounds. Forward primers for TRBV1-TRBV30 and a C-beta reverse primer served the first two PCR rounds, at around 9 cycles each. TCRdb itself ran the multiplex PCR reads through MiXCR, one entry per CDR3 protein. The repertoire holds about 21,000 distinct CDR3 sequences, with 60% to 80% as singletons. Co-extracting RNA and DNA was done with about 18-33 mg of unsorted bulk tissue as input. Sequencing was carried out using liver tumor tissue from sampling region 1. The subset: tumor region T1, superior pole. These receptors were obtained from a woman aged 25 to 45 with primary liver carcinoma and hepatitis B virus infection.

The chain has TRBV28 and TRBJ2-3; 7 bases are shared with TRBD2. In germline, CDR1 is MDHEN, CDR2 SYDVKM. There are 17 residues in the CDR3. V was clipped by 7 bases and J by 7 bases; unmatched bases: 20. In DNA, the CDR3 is TGTGCCAGCAACCCAGGGAAGGGGAGGGTTAACGAAAATACGCAGTATTTT. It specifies CASNPGKGRVNENTQYF. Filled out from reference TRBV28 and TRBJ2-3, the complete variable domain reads DVKVTQSSRYLVKRTGEKVFLECVQDMDHENMFWYRQDPGLGLRLIYFSYDVKMKEKGDIPEGYSVSREKKERFSLILESASTNQTSMYLCASNPGKGRVNENTQYFGPGTRLTVL.

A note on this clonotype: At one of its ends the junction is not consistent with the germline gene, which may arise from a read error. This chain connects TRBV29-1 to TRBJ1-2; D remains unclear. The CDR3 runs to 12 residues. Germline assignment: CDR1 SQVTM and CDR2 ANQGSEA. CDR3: CSVDHWGSGYTF. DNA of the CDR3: TGCAGCGTTGACCATTGGGGTAGCGGCTACACATTT.

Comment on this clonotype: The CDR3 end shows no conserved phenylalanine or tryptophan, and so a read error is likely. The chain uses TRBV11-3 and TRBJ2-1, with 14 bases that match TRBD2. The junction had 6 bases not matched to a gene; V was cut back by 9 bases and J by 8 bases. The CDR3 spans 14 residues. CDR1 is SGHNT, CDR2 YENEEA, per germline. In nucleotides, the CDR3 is TGTGCCAGTCGCCGACTAGCGGGGGGGTATGAGCAGTTCTTA. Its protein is CASRRLAGGYEQFL.

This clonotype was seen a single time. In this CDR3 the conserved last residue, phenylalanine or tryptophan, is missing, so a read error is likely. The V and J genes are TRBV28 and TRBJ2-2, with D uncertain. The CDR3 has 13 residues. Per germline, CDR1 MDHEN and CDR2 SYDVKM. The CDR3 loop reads CANSLSESGELFL. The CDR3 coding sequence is TGTGCCAACAGTTTGAGCGAGAGCGGGGAGCTGTTTTTA.

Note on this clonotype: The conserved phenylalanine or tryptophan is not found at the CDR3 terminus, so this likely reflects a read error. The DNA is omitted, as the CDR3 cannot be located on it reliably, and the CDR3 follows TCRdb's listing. The CDR3 loop reads CAWSVGGRLPNTDAFI. The J gene is TRBJ1-1, the V gene TRBV30. The CDR3 spans 16 amino acids, including both terminal residues. Per germline, CDR1 GTSNPN and CDR2 SVGIG (reference sequence).

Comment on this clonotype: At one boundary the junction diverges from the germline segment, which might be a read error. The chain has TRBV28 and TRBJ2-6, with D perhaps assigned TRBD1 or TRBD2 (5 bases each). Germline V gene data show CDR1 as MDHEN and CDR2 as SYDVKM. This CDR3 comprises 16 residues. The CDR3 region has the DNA TGTGCCAGCAGAGGGTTGGGGACCCCGTTGACCAACGTCCTGAGTTTC. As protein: CASRGLGTPLTNVLSF. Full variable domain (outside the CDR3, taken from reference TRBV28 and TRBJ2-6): DVKVTQSSRYLVKRTGEKVFLECVQDMDHENMFWYRQDPGLGLRLIYFSYDVKMKEKGDIPEGYSVSREKKERFSLILESASTNQTSMYLCASRGLGTPLTNVLSFGAGSRLTVL.

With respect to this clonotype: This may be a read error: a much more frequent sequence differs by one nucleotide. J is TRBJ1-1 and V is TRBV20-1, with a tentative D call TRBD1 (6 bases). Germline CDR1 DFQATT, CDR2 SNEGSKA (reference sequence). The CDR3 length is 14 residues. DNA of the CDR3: TGCAGTGCTAGAGTGGGGGCACAGAACACTGAAACTTTCTTT. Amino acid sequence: CSARVGAQNTETFF.

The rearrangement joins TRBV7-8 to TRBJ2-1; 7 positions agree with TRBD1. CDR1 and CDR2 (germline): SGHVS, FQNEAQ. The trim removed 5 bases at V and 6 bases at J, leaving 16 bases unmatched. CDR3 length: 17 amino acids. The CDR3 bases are TGTGCCAGCAGCCTGCCTAGGGGGCGCGAAAGAGTCAATGAGCAGTTCTTC. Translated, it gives CASSLPRGRERVNEQFF. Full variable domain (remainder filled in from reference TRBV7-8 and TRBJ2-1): GAGVSQSPRYKVAKRGQDVALRCDPISGHVSLFWYQQALGQGPEFLTYFQNEAQLDKSGLPSDRFFAERPEGSVSTLKIQRTQQEDSAVYLCASSLPRGRERVNEQFFGPGTRLTVL.

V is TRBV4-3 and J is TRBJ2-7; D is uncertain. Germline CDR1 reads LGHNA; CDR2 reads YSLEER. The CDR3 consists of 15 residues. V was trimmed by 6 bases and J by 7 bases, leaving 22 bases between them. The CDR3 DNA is TGCGCCAGCAGTCTAGATCGATGGATAGGGCGGGAGCAGTACTTC. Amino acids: CASSLDRWIGREQYF.

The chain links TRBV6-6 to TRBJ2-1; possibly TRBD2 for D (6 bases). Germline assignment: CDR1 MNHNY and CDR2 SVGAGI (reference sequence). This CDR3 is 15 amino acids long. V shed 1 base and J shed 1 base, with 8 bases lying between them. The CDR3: CASSYFGGSYNEQFF. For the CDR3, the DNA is TGTGCCAGCAGTTACTTCGGGGGATCCTACAATGAGCAGTTCTTC.

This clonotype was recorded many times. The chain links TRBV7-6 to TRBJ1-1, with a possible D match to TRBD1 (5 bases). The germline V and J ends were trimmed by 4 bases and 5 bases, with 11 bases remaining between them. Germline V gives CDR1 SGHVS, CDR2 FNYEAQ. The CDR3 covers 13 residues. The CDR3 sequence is CASSSGLGTEAFF. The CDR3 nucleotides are TGTGCCAGCAGCTCGGGACTGGGAACTGAAGCTTTCTTT. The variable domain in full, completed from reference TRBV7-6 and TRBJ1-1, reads GAGVSQSPRYKVTKRGQDVALRCDPISGHVSLYWYRQALGQGPEFLTYFNYEAQQDKSGLPNDRFSAERPEGSISTLTIQRTEQRDSAMYRCASSSGLGTEAFFGQGTRLTVV.

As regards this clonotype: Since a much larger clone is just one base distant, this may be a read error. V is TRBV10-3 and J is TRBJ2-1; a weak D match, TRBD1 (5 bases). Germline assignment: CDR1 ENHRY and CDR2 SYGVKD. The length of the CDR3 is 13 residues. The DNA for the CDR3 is TGTGTCACCCGGAAGGGGCAGGCTGGTGAGCAGTTCTTC. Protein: CVTRKGQAGEQFF.

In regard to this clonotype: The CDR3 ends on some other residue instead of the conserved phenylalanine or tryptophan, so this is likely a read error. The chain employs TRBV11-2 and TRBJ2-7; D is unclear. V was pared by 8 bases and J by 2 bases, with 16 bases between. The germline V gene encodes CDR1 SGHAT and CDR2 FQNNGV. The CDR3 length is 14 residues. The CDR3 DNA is TGTGCCAGCGGTTTAACGGACGCTGCCTACGAGCAGTACCTC. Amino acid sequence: CASGLTDAAYEQYL.

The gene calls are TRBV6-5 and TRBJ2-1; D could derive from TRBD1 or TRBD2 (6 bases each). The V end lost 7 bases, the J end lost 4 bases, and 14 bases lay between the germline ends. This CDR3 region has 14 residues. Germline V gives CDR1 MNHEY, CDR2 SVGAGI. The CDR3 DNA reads TGTGCCAGCATGCTCGGGGGCCAATACAATGAGCAGTTCTTC. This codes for CASMLGGQYNEQFF.

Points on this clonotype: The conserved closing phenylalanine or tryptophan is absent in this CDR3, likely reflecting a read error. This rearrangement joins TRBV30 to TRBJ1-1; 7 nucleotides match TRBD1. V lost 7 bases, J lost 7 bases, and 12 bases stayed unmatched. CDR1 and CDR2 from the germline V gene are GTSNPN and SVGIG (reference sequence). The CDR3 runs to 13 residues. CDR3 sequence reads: CALNSQGGHEAFL. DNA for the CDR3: TGTGCCTTGAACTCCCAAGGGGGCCATGAAGCTTTCCTT.

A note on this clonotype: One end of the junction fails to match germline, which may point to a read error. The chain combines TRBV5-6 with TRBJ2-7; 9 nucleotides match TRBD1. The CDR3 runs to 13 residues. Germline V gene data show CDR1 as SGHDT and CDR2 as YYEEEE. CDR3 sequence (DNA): TGTGCCAGCAGCTCACGGACAGGGGTATCGCAGTGCTTC. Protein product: CASSSRTGVSQCF.

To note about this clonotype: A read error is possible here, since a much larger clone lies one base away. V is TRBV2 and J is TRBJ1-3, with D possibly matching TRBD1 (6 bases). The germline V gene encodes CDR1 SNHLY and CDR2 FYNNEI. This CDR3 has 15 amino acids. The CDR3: CASSEVGQFGNTTYF. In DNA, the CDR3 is TGTGCCAGCAGTGAAGTTGGACAGTTTGGAAACACCACATATTTT.

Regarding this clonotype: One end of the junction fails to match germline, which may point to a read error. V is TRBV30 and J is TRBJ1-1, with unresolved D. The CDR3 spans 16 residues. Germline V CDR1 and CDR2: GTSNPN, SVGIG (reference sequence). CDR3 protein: CAWGVGGRLPNADAFF. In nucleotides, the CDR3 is TGTGCCTGGGGTGTAGGTGGCAGGCTTCCGAACGCTGATGCTTTCTTT.

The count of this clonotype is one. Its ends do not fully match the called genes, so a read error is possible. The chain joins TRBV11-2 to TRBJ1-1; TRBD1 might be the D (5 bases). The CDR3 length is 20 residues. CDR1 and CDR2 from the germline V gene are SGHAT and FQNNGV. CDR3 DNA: TGTACCAGCAGCGCTCGGGACGGGGAGCGCAAGAGGTGGAGTAGCACTGAAGCTTTCTTT. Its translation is CTSSARDGERKRWSSTEAFF.

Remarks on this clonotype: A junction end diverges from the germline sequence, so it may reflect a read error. CDR3 sequence (DNA): TGTGCCAGCAGTTCCCTAAAAGAGGACAGCCGGAGAAACATTGAGTACTTC. Translated, it gives CASSSLKEDSRRNIEYF. The gene calls are TRBV6-2 or TRBV6-3 and TRBJ2-4, with D tentatively TRBD1 (6 bases). The germline gives CDR1 MNHEY, CDR2 SVGEGT. The CDR3 has 17 amino acids.

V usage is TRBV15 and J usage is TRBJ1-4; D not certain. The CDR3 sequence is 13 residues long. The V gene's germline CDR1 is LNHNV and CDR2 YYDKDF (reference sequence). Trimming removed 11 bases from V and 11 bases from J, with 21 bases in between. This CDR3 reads CAANRDRGEKLFF. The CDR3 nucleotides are TGTGCCGCCAACAGAGATCGAGGTGAGAAACTGTTTTTT.

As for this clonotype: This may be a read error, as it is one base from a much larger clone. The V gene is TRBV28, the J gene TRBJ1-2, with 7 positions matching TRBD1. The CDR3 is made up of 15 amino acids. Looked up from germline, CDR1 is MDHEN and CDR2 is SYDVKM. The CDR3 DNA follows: TGTGGCGCAACAACAGGGGCCGCAGAGCTGTATGGCTACACCTTC. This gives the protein CGATTGAAELYGYTF.

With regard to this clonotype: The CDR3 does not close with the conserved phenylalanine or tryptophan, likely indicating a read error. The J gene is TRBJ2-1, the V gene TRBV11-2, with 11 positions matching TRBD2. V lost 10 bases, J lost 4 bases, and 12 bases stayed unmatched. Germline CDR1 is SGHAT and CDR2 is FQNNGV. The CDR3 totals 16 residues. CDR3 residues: CAIGTSLAGGYNEQFS. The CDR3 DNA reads TGTGCCATCGGCACCTCTCTAGCGGGAGGATACAATGAGCAGTTCTCC.

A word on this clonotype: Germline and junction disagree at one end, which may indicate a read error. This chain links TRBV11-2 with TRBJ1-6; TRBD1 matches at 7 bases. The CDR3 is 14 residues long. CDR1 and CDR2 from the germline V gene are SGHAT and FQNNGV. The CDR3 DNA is TGTACCAGAGGGAAAGGGACAGAGGATTCATCCCTCCACTTT. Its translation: CTRGKGTEDSSLHF.

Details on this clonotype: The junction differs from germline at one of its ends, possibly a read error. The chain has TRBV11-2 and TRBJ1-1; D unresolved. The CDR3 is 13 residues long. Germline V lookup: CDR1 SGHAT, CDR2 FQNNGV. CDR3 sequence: CASSPSLNTEAFF. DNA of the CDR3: TGTGCCAGCAGCCCTAGTTTGAACACAGAAGCTTTCTTT.

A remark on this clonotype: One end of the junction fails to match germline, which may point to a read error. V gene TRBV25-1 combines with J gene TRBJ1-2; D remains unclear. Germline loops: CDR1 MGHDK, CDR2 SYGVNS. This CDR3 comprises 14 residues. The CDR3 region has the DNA TGTGCCTGCAGTGAAGCCGTCAGAAACTATAGCCACACCTTC. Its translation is CACSEAVRNYSHTF.

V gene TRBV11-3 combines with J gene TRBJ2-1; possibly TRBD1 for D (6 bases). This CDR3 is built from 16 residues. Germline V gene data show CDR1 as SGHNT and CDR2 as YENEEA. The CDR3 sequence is CISSSTGHGFLEEQFF. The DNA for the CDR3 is TGTATCAGCAGTTCAACGGGACACGGCTTCTTGGAGGAGCAGTTCTTC.

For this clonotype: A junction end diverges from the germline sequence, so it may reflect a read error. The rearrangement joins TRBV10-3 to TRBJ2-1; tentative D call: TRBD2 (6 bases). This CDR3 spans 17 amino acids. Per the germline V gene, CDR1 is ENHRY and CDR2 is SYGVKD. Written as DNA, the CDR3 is TGTGCCATCAGGGAGACCATGACGGCTAGCGTCTACGATGAGCAGTTCTTC. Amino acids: CAIRETMTASVYDEQFF.

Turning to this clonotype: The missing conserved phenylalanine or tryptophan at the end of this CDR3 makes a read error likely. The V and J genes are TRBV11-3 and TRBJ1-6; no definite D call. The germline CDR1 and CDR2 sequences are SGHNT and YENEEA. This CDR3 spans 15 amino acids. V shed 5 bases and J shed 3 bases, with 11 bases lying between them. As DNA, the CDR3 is TGTGCCAGCAGCCTCAAGTGGAGCTATAATTCACCCCTCCACTAT. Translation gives CASSLKWSYNSPLHY.

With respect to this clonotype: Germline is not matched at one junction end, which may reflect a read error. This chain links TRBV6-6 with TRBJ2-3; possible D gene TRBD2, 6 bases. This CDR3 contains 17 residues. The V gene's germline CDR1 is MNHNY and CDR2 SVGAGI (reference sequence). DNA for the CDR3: TGTCCCAGCAGTTGCTCTTTTGGCAGCGGGTCCACGGATACGCAGTATTTT. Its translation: CPSSCSFGSGSTDTQYF.

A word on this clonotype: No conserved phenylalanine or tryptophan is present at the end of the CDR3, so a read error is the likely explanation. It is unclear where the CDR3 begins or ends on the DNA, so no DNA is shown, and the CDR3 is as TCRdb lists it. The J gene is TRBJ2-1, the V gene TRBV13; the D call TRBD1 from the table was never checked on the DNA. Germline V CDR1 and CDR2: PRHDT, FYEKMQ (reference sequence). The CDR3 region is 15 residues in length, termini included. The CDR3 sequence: CASTPRQGPWNEHFL.

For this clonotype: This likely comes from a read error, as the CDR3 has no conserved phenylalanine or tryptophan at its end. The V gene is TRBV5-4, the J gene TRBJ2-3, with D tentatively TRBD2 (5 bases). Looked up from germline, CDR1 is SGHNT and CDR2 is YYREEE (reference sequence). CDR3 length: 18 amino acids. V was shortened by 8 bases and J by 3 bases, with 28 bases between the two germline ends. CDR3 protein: CASSNPEASGSRTDTQYS. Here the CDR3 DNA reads TGTGCCAGTAGTAACCCGGAGGCTAGTGGGAGTCGGACAGATACGCAGTATTCT.